The subject of this entry is one TCR beta chain. Its antigen remains unidentified. No quality values exist for individual bases; no much larger clone is one base distant. This specimen belongs to a study of T-cell memory formation after mild COVID-19 (dated by TCRdb to the early 2020s). Broadly, across the study: TCR sequence clusters from the two donors were found to be largely donor specific. Longitudinal TCRalpha and TCRbeta repertoire sequencing tracked T-cell clones expanding and contracting after mild COVID-19 in two donors. Two young, previously healthy adult volunteers made up the cohort, one male and one female. General findings and caveats noted by the study authors: The study covered only a couple of mild cases, and larger cohorts including severe cases with pre-infection samples were considered necessary. Some responding clones were detected in pre-infection memory, which suggested that pre-existing cross-reactive memory T cells had joined the SARS-CoV-2 response. Whether the second-wave clones peaking on day 37 were SARS-CoV-2 specific was not confirmed. Contracting CD4+ clones turned up mainly in the CM and EM memory subsets, whereas EMRA was where CD8+ clones were enriched. Clones contracting from day 15 to 85 had balanced CD4/CD8 phenotypes, while a second wave expanding from day 15 to 37 was biased towards CD4+.

The instrument given in TCRdb is Illumina NovaSeq 6000. Using 5'RACE with constant-segment primers, TCRalpha and TCRbeta cDNA libraries were constructed, with sample barcodes and unique molecular identifiers added in the process. RNA was extracted from every sample with Trizol reagent. Libraries were amplified in two PCR steps, with a second sample barcode and Illumina TruSeq adapters added in the second step. Sequencing of libraries was performed on an Illumina NovaSeq with 2 x 150 bp paired-end reads. Concerning the study's data processing: The reads were demultiplexed and collapsed into UMI-guided consensus sequences using migec v1.2.7. Using mixcr v2.1.11, UMI consensuses were aligned to TRA and TRB V and J templates and then assembled into clonotypes. A clonotype was counted as expanded or contracted only if both edgeR and NoisET called the change significant, with noise models trained on biological replicates. For edgeR calls, the thresholds were a false discovery rate-adjusted p below 0.01 and a log2 fold-change of 1. As an exploratory analysis of dynamics, max-normalized trajectories of the 1000 most abundant clonotypes were examined by PCA with hierarchical clustering. The CD4 or CD8 phenotype of responding clones was assigned using the separately sequenced CD4+ and CD8+ repertoires. TCRdb redid the processing of the public reads, applying fastp at Q25 and MiXCR, and retained in-frame beta chains. When rows share a CDR3 protein, they turn into one entry using the most common DNA and genes. The authors' filters were not applied to this entry. The sample table contains 300,000 to 400,000 distinct CDR3 sequences; only one count was recorded for roughly an eighth of them. The ten largest clones take up around a fifth of the sample.

PBMCs were isolated by Ficoll-Paque density gradient centrifugation. In the germline V gene, CDR1 corresponds to SGHRS and CDR2 to YFSETQ. Cut back by 2 bases and 6 bases, the V and J ends lie 18 bases apart. Counted from cysteine to phenylalanine, this CDR3 has 15 amino acids. Left in the record is the CDR3 DNA by itself, 45 bases read in frame from the first base. The sequenced sample consisted of PBMCs or a T cell subset sorted from them (not recorded which). Recombination connected TRBV5-1 to TRBJ2-7; 7 matching bases give a weak D call of TRBD2. The clonotype comes from a man aged 18 to 29 who had mild COVID-19 (a few samples of this study predate the infection). The sample titles of this study are shuffled in the database, so cell type and time point are left out; the donor was told from shared clones. The DNA is TGCGCCAGCAGCTTAGAACCCCAGGGGAGGGTCGAGCAGTACTTC. This gives the protein CASSLEPQGRVEQYF.